The present TCR beta chain was sequenced within a study of OX40 agonist ivuxolimab in advanced cancers. Study details: Recorded diagnoses for dose-escalation patients were hepatocellular carcinoma, melanoma, renal cell or head and neck cancer.

The germline V gene has CDR1 GTSNPN and CDR2 SVGIG (reference sequence). V was trimmed by 3 bases and J by 0 bases, leaving 11 bases between them. The CDR3 extends over 14 amino acids. TCRdb's table, derived via immunoSEQ multiplex PCR, lists solely in-frame clones and lacks some. The sample holds around 94,000 clones, approximately 90% seen once. This clone was counted once. The sequenced sample was CD4+ or CD8+ T cells sorted from blood, obtained in a trial of the OX40 agonist ivuxolimab. The V call is TRBV30, the J call TRBJ1-2; D gene ambiguous. This TCR was sampled from an adult with an advanced solid tumor such as melanoma, head and neck, liver or kidney cancer. The CDR3 protein is CAWSEGGPNYGYTF. The CDR3 DNA follows: TGTGCCTGGAGCGAGGGTGGTCCTAACTATGGCTACACCTTC.